This T cell receptor beta chain was retrieved from a study of control samples from healthy donors and cancer patients. Germline V CDR1 and CDR2: LNHDA, SQIVND (reference sequence). Trimming cost V 7 bases and J 0 bases, with 4 bases left between them. CDR3 length equals 12 residues. Sequenced by immunoSEQ multiplex PCR; TCRdb stores in-frame clones only, minus some. The sample includes roughly 120,000 clones, about 95% seen only once; the top ten take roughly 4%. The specimen was blood. The genes are TRBV19 and TRBJ1-5; D is unclear. This receptor was identified in a man younger than 45 in good health. In DNA form, the CDR3 reads TGTGCCAGTAAATATAGCAATCAGCCCCAGCATTTT. It yields the protein CASKYSNQPQHF.